Presented here are 9 T cell receptor beta chains from one specimen sequenced in a study of long-term antiretroviral therapy in people with HIV. Sequencing relied on immunoSEQ assay v3.0, run at survey level. The method was immunoSEQ multiplex PCR; TCRdb's version includes in-frame clones alone and lacks a portion of them. Of 15,000 to 20,000 clones in the sample, around 87% are singletons; the top ten hold about 9.1%. Sequencing was performed on unsorted PBMCs, taken 4.2 years after starting antiretroviral therapy. The source is a man between 50 and 59 years old with HIV.

The chain is built from TRBV27 and TRBJ1-5, with 7 bases that match TRBD1. The germline CDR1 and CDR2 sequences are MNHEY and SMNVEV (reference sequence). The junction had 2 bases not matched to a gene; V was cut back by 5 bases and J by 1 base. The CDR3 length is 14 residues. The CDR3 sequence is CASSPQGSNQPQHF. DNA for the CDR3: TGTGCCAGCAGTCCACAGGGGAGCAATCAGCCCCAGCATTTT.

This clone was counted once. V is TRBV25-1 and J is TRBJ2-2; D is possibly TRBD2 (6 bases). The CDR3 runs to 12 residues. V gave up 4 bases and J gave up 6 bases, with 6 bases separating them. Germline values: CDR1 MGHDK, CDR2 SYGVNS. CDR3 coding DNA: TGTGCCAGCAGTGCGGGGGCCGGGGAGCTGTTTTTT. Encoded protein: CASSAGAGELFF. Using reference TRBV25-1 and TRBJ2-2 for the parts outside the CDR3, the full variable domain is EADIYQTPRYLVIGTGKKITLECSQTMGHDKMYWYQQDPGMELHLIHYSYGVNSTEKGDLSSESTVSRIRTEHFPLTLESARPSHTSQYLCASSAGAGELFFGEGSRLTVL.

This clone was seen only once. The chain links TRBV7-9 to TRBJ2-1; 8 bases map to TRBD1. The CDR3 is 12 amino acids. From germline, CDR1 is SEHNR and CDR2 FQNEAQ (reference sequence). Trimming removed 5 bases from V and 12 bases from J; junction bases left unmatched: 6. CDR3 nucleotide sequence: TGTGCCAGCAGCGAAGACAGGGGATGGCAGTTCTTC. It encodes CASSEDRGWQFF.

This chain connects TRBV27 to TRBJ1-1, with TRBD1 identical over 12 bases. This CDR3 is 14 amino acids long. Trimming at V came to 4 bases and at J to 8 bases, leaving 5 bases not matched to a gene. Germline values: CDR1 MNHEY, CDR2 SMNVEV (reference sequence). The CDR3 protein is CASSSTGQGAEAFF. The CDR3 DNA follows: TGTGCCAGCAGTTCAACGGGACAGGGGGCCGAAGCTTTCTTT.

CDR3 DNA: TGTGCCAGCAGCCAAGATCCCCGGGGTGATAGCACAGATACGCAGTATTTT. Translated, it gives CASSQDPRGDSTDTQYF. The V and J genes are TRBV4-2 and TRBJ2-3; a weak D match, TRBD2 (5 bases). V gave up 0 bases and J gave up 0 bases, with 13 bases separating them. Germline V gene data show CDR1 as LGHNA and CDR2 as YNFKEQ. The CDR3 loop spans 17 amino acids.

This chain links TRBV6-1 with TRBJ1-2, with TRBD1 matching 11 bases. Germline values: CDR1 MNHNS, CDR2 SASEGT. V dropped 2 bases and J dropped 4; count of bases not matched to a gene: 3. The CDR3 loop spans 15 amino acids. The CDR3 DNA follows: TGTGCCAGCAGTGAAAGGACAGGGGGCTTCTATGGCTACACCTTC. This encodes CASSERTGGFYGYTF.

The rearrangement links TRBV6-5 to TRBJ1-4, with D possibly matching TRBD1 (6 bases). Deletions cut 0 bases from V and 7 bases from J, with 12 bases between. Germline CDR1 reads MNHEY; CDR2 reads SVGAGI. The CDR3 loop spans 15 amino acids. The DNA for the CDR3 is TGTGCCAGCAGTTACTCTTTGGGGGGGCCTGAAAAACTGTTTTTT. This gives the protein CASSYSLGGPEKLFF.

This chain links TRBV7-2 with TRBJ1-2; no definite D call. Germline V gives CDR1 SGHTA, CDR2 FQGNSA. V was trimmed by 1 base and J by 4 bases, leaving 13 bases between them. The CDR3 has 15 residues. In DNA form, the CDR3 reads TGTGCCAGCAGCTTAGGATATCCTCGACCCTATGGCTACACCTTC. Translated, it gives CASSLGYPRPYGYTF. The full variable domain, in which reference TRBV7-2 and TRBJ1-2 provide the parts outside the CDR3, is GAGVSQSPSNKVTEKGKDVELRCDPISGHTALYWYRQSLGQGLEFLIYFQGNSAPDKSGLPSDRFSAERTGGSVSTLTIQRTQQEDSAVYLCASSLGYPRPYGYTFGSGTRLTVV.

The V and J genes are TRBV6-7 and TRBJ2-7; D is possibly TRBD2 (5 bases). TRBV6-7 is annotated as an ORF whose role is uncertain. V lost 0 bases and J lost 4, with 10 bases in between. The CDR3 has 14 residues. The CDR3 reads CASSYSRVWYEQYF. CDR3 bases: TGTGCCAGCAGTTACTCGAGGGTATGGTACGAGCAGTACTTC.